This TCR beta chain was sequenced during a study of cytomegalovirus exposure and HLA in healthy donors. As for the study in general: One earlier analysis, a look at about 179 million T cells, found some 100 million unique TCR beta sequences.

Germline CDR1 and CDR2: SGHRS and YFSETQ. With 1 base removed from V and 5 bases from J, the gap between germline ends came to 6 bases. The length of the CDR3 is 12 residues. PCR employed 60 Vbeta and 13 Jbeta primers. Measured with immunoSEQ multiplex PCR; TCRdb has only the in-frame clones, and not every one. This sample's table reports 200,000 or so clones. Sequencing was carried out using PBMCs. The chain links TRBV5-1 to TRBJ1-2, with D uncertain. The receptor's source is a boy aged 5-17 years in good health and CMV-seronegative. The CDR3 is CASSLTEYGYTF. The CDR3 nucleotides are TGCGCCAGCAGCTTGACAGAGTATGGCTACACCTTC.